Each of the 5 T cell receptor beta chains below was sequenced from the same sample in a study of long-term antiretroviral therapy in people with HIV. Investigators performed immunoSEQ version v3.0 at survey level. The protocol was immunoSEQ multiplex PCR, while the TCRdb copy is restricted to in-frame clones and leaves out a portion. The sample lists tens of thousands of clones; roughly three quarters were seen once. The specimen comprised unsorted PBMCs, sampled 1.1 years before starting antiretroviral therapy. The receptors derive from a woman in her thirties or forties with HIV.

The V gene is TRBV5-1, the J gene TRBJ1-1; a possible D gene is TRBD1 (5 bases). The V and J ends lost 1 base and 4 bases respectively, with 14 bases between them. Germline CDR1 reads SGHRS; CDR2 reads YFSETQ. The CDR3 loop spans 15 amino acids. The CDR3 region is CASSLYNLGTTEAFF. CDR3 in DNA: TGCGCCAGCAGCTTGTACAATCTGGGGACCACTGAAGCTTTCTTT.

The chain has TRBV5-4 and TRBJ2-4; 8 bases are shared with TRBD2. This CDR3 comprises 16 residues. Germline CDR1 SGHNT, CDR2 YYREEE (reference sequence). Trimming at V came to 0 bases and at J to 5 bases, leaving 7 bases not matched to a gene. The CDR3 protein is CASSLAPGGPENIQYF. The CDR3 DNA follows: TGTGCCAGCAGCTTGGCACCGGGAGGGCCCGAAAACATTCAGTACTTC.

In the case of this clone: The germline gene is not matched at one end of the junction; a read error may be the cause. The J gene is TRBJ1-1, the V gene TRBV7-9; D is unclear. Per germline, CDR1 SEHNR and CDR2 FQNEAQ (reference sequence). There are 14 residues in the CDR3. The chain's CDR3 is CTSSLVAGHTEAFF. The CDR3 nucleotides read TGTACCAGCAGCCTAGTAGCCGGTCACACTGAAGCTTTCTTT.

This clone was detected only a few times. The chain has TRBV7-8 and TRBJ1-6; D unresolved. CDR1 is SGHVS, CDR2 FQNEAQ, per germline. V was clipped by 1 base and J by 5 bases, with 9 bases between them. The CDR3 spans 15 residues. CDR3 loop: CASSLEEGDNSPLHF. In nucleotides, the CDR3 is TGTGCCAGCAGCTTAGAGGAGGGCGATAATTCACCCCTCCACTTT.

The chain combines TRBV7-6 with TRBJ2-7; D might be TRBD1 (6 bases). The germline V gene has CDR1 SGHVS and CDR2 FNYEAQ. Trimming took off 5 bases at V and 6 bases at J, with 23 bases between the two ends. CDR3 length: 16 amino acids. The CDR3 loop is CASSPPPGQYFSEQYF. For the CDR3, the DNA is TGTGCCAGCAGCCCTCCACCAGGACAGTACTTTTCCGAGCAGTACTTC.